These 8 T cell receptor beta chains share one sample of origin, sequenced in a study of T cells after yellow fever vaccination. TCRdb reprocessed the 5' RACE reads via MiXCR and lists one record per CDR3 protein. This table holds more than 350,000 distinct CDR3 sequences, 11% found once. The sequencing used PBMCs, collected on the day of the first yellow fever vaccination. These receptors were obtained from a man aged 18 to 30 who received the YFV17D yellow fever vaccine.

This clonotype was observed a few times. The CDR3 sequence: CATRQGGTEAFF. For the CDR3, the DNA is TGTGCCACCAGACAGGGGGGCACTGAAGCTTTCTTT. This chain connects TRBV19 to TRBJ1-1, with 9 bases fitting TRBD1. The CDR3 spans 12 residues. Trimming cost V 10 bases and J 4 bases; bases outside gene matches: 4. CDR1 LNHDA and CDR2 SQIVND come from the germline V gene (reference sequence).

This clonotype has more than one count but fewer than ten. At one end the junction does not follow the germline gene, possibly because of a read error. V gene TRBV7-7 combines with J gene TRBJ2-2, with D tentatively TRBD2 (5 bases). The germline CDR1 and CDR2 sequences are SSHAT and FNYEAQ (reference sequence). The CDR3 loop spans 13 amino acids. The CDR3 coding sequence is TGTGCTAGCAGCTTGAGGGTTGCCGGGGAGCTGTTTTTT. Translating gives CASSLRVAGELFF.

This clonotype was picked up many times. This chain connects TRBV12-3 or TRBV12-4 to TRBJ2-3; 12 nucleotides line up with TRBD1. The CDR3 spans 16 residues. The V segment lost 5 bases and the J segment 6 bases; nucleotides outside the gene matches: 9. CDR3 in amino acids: CASSTTPGTGGDTQYF. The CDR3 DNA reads TGTGCCAGCAGTACAACCCCCGGGACAGGGGGCGATACGCAGTATTTT.

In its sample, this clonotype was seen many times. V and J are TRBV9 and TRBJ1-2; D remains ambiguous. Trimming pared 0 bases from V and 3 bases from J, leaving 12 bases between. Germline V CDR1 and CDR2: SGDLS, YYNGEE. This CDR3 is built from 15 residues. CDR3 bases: TGTGCCAGCAGCGTAGACGGGGAACCAGACTATGGCTACACCTTC. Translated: CASSVDGEPDYGYTF.

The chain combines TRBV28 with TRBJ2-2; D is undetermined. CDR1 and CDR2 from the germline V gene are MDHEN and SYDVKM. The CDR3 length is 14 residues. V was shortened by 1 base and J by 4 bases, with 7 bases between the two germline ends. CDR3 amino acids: CASSLYGLTGELFF. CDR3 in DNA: TGTGCCAGCAGTTTATACGGCCTCACCGGGGAGCTGTTTTTT.

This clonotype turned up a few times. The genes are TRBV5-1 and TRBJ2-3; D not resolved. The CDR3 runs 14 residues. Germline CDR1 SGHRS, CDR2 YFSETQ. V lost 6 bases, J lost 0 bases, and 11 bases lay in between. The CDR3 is CASNKGRSTDTQYF. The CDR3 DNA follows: TGCGCCAGCAACAAGGGCCGGAGCACAGATACGCAGTATTTT. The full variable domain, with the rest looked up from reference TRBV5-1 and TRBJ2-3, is KAGVTQTPRYLIKTRGQQVTLSCSPISGHRSVSWYQQTPGQGLQFLFEYFSETQRNKGNFPGRFSGRQFSNSRSEMNVSTLELGDSALYLCASNKGRSTDTQYFGPGTRLTVL.

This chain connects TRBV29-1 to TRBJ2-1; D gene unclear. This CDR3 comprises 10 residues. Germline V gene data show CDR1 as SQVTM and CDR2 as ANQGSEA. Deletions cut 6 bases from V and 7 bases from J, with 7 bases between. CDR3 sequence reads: CSVGNNEQFF. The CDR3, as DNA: TGCAGCGTAGGGAATAATGAGCAGTTCTTC.

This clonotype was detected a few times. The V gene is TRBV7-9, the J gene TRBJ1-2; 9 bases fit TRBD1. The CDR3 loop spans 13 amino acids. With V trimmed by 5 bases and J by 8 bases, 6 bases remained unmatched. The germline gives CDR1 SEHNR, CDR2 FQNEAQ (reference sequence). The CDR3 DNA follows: TGTGCCAGCAGCCCCCCCGGGACAGGGGGCTACACCTTC. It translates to CASSPPGTGGYTF.